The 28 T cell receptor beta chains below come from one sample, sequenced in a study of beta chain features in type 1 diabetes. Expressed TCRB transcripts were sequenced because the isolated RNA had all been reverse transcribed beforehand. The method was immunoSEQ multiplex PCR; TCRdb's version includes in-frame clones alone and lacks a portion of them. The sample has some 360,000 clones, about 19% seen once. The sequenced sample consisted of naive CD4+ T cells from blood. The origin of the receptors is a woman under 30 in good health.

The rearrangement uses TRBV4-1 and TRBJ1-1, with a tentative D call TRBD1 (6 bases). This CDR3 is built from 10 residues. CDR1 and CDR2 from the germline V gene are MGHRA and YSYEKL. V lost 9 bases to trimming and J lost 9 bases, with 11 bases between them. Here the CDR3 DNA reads TGCGCCAGTGGGACACCTAAAGCTTTCTTT. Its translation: CASGTPKAFF.

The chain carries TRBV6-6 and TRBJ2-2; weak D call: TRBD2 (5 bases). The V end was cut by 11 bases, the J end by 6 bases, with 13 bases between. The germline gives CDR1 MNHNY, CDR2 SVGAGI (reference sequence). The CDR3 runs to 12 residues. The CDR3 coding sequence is TGTGCCGTACTAGGTGGGGCCGGGGAGCTGTTTTTT. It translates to CAVLGGAGELFF.

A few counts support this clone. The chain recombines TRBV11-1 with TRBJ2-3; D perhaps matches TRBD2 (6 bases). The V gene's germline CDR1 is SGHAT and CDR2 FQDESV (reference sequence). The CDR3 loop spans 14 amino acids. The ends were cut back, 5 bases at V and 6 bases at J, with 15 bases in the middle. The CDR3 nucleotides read TGTGCCAGCAGCCCTGGGCCGGGGAGGGATACGCAGTATTTT. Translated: CASSPGPGRDTQYF.

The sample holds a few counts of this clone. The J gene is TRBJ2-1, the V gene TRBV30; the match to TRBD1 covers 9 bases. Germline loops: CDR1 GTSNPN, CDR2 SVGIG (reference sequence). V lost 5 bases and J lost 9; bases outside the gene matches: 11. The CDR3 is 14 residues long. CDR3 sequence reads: CAWHSGQGGGEQFF. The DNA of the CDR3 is TGTGCCTGGCACTCGGGACAGGGTGGGGGTGAGCAGTTCTTC.

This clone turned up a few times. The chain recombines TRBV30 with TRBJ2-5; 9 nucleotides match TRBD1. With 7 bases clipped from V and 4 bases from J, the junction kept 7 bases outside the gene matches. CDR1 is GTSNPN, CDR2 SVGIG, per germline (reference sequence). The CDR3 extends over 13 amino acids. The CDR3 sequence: CALGTGSRETQYF. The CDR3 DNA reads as TGTGCCTTGGGGACAGGGAGCAGAGAGACCCAGTACTTC.

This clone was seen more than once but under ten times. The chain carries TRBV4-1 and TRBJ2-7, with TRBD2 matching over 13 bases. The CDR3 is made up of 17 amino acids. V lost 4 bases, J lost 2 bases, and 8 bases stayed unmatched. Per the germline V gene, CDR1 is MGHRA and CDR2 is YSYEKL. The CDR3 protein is CASSRAKGLAGPYEQYF. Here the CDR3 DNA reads TGCGCCAGCAGCCGAGCTAAGGGACTAGCGGGGCCCTACGAGCAGTACTTC.

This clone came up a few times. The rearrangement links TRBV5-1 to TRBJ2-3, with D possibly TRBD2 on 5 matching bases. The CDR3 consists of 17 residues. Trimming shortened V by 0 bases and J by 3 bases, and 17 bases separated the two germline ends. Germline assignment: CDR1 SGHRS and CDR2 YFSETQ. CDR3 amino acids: CASSLAGKNQETDTQYF. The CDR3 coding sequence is TGCGCCAGCAGCTTGGCCGGGAAAAATCAAGAGACAGATACGCAGTATTTT.

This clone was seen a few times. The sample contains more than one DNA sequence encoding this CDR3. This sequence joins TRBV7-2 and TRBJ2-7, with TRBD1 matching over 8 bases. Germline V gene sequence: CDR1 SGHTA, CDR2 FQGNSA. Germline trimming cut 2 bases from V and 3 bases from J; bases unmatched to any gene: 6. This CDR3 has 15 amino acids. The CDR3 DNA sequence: TGTGCCAGCAGCTTACGTCTGGGACAGGACTACGAGCAGTACTTC. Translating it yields CASSLRLGQDYEQYF. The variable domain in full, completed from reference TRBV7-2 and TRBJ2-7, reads GAGVSQSPSNKVTEKGKDVELRCDPISGHTALYWYRQSLGQGLEFLIYFQGNSAPDKSGLPSDRFSAERTGGSVSTLTIQRTQQEDSAVYLCASSLRLGQDYEQYFGPGTRLTVT.

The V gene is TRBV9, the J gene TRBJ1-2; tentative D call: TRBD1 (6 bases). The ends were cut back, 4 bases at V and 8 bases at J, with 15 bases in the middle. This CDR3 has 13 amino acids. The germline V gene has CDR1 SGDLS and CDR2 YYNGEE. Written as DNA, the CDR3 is TGTGCCAGCAGCAATACAGGGTATGGGGGCTACACCTTC. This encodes CASSNTGYGGYTF.

The CDR3 DNA follows: TGTGCCAGCAGTCCGAGACAGGGAACTGAAGCTTTCTTT. Protein: CASSPRQGTEAFF. The chain recombines TRBV27 with TRBJ1-1, with 7 bases lining up with TRBD1. Germline V gene data show CDR1 as MNHEY and CDR2 as SMNVEV (reference sequence). The CDR3 contains 13 residues. V shed 5 bases, J shed 5 bases, and the junction held 5 bases outside the gene matches.

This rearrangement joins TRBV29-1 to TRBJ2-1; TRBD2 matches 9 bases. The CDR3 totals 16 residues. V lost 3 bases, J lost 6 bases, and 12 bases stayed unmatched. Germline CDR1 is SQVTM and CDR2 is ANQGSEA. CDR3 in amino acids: CSVDSGGRDGGNEQFF. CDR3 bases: TGCAGCGTTGATAGCGGGGGACGGGACGGGGGCAATGAGCAGTTCTTC.

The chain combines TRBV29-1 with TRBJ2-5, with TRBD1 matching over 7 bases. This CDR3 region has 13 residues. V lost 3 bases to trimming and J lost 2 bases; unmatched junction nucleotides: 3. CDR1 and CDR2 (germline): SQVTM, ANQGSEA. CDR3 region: CSVDEGAQETQYF. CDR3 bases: TGCAGCGTTGATGAGGGGGCTCAAGAGACCCAGTACTTC.

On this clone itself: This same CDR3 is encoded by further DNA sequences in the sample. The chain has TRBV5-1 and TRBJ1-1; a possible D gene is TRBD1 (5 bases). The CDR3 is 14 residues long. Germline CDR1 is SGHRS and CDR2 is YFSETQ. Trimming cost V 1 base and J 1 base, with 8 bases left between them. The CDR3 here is CASSLSGGNTEAFF. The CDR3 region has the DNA TGCGCCAGCAGCTTGTCCGGGGGGAACACTGAAGCTTTCTTT. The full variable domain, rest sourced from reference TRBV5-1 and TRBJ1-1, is KAGVTQTPRYLIKTRGQQVTLSCSPISGHRSVSWYQQTPGQGLQFLFEYFSETQRNKGNFPGRFSGRQFSNSRSEMNVSTLELGDSALYLCASSLSGGNTEAFFGQGTRLTVV.

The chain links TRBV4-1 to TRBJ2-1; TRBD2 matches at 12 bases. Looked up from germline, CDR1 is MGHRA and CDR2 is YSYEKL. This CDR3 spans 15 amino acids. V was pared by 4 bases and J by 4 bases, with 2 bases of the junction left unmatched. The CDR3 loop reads CASSPTSGGYNEQFF. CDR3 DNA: TGCGCCAGCAGCCCGACTAGCGGGGGATACAATGAGCAGTTCTTC.

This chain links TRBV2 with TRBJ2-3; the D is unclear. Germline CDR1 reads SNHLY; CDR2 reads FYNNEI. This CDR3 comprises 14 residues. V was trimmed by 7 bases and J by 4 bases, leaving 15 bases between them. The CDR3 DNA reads TGTGCCAGCACACCGTTTTCATTAGCAGATACGCAGTATTTT. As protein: CASTPFSLADTQYF.

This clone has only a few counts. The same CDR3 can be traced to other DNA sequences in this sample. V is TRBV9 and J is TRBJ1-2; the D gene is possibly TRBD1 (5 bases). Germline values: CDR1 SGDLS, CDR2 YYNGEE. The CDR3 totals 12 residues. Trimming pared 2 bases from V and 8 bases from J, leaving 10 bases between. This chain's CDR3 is CASSVGQGGYTF. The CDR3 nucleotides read TGTGCCAGCAGCGTTGGGCAGGGAGGCTACACCTTC.

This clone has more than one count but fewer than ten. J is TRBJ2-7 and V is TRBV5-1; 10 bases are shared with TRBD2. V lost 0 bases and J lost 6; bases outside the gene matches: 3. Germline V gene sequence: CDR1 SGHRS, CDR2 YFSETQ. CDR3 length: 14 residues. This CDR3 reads CASSLELAGTEQYF. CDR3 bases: TGCGCCAGCAGCTTGGAACTAGCGGGGACCGAGCAGTACTTC.

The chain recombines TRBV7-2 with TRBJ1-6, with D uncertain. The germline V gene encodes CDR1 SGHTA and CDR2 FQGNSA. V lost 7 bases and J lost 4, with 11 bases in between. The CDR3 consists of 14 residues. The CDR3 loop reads CASNTGIYNSPLHF. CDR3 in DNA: TGTGCCAGCAACACCGGGATTTATAATTCACCCCTCCACTTT.

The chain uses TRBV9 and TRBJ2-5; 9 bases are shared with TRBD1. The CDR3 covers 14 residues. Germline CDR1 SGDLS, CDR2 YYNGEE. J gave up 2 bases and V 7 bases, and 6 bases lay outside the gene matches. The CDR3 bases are TGTGCCAGCGGTACAGGGGGCTGGCAAGAGACCCAGTACTTC. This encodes CASGTGGWQETQYF. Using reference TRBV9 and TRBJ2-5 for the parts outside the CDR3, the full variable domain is DSGVTQTPKHLITATGQRVTLRCSPRSGDLSVYWYQQSLDQGLQFLIQYYNGEERAKGNILERFSAQQFPDLHSELNLSSLELGDSALYFCASGTGGWQETQYFGPGTRLLVL.

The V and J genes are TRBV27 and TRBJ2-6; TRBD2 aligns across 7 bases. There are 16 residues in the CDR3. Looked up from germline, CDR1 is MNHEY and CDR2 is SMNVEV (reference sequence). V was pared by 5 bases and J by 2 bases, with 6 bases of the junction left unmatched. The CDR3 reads CASSPAGVAGANVLTF. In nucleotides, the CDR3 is TGTGCCAGCAGTCCGGCGGGAGTAGCTGGGGCCAACGTCCTGACTTTC.

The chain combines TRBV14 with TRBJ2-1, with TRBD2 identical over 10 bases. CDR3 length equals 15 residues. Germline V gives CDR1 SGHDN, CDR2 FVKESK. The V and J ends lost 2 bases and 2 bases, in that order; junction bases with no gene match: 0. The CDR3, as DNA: TGTGCCAGCAGCCAACTAGCGGGGGCCTACAATGAGCAGTTCTTC. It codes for CASSQLAGAYNEQFF. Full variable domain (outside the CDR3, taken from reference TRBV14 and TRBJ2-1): EAGVTQFPSHSVIEKGQTVTLRCDPISGHDNLYWYRRVMGKEIKFLLHFVKESKQDESGMPNNRFLAERTGGTYSTLKVQPAELEDSGVYFCASSQLAGAYNEQFFGPGTRLTVL.

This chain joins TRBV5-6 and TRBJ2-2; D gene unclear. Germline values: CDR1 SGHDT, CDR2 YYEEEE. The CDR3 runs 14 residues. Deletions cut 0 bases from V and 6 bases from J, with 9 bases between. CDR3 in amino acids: CASSLDLGAGELFF. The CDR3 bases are TGTGCCAGCAGCTTGGACCTAGGTGCCGGGGAGCTGTTTTTT.

CDR3 DNA sequence: TGTGCCAGCAGCCCTCGACAGGGCACTGAAGCTTTCTTT. This encodes CASSPRQGTEAFF. This chain joins TRBV6-5 and TRBJ1-1; TRBD1 matches 7 bases. The ends lost 6 bases at V and 4 bases at J; junction bases unmatched: 5. This CDR3 spans 13 amino acids. Germline CDR1 and CDR2: MNHEY and SVGAGI.

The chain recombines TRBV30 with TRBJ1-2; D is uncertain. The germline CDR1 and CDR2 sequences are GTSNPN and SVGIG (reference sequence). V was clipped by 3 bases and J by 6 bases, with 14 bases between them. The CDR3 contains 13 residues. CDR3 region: CAWSLYLADGYTF. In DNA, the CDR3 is TGTGCCTGGAGCCTGTACCTGGCTGATGGCTACACCTTC.

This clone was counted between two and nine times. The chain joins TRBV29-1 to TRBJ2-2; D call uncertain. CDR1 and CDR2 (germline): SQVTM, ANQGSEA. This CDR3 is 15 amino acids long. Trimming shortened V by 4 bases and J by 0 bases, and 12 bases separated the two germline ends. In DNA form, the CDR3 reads TGCAGCGTTGCGGTGGGCGCGACGAACACCGGGGAGCTGTTTTTT. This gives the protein CSVAVGATNTGELFF.

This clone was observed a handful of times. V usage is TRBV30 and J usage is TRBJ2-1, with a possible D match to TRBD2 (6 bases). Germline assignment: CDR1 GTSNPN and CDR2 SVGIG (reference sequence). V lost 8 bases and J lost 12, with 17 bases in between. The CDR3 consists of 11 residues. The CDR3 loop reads CAHLDGAGQFF. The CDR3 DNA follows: TGTGCCCACCTGGACGGAGCGGGGCAGTTCTTC.

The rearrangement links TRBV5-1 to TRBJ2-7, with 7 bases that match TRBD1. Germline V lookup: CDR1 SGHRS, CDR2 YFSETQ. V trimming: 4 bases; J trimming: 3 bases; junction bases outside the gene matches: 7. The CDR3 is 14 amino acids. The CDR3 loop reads CASSTDRESYEQYF. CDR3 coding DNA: TGCGCCAGCAGCACCGACAGGGAAAGCTACGAGCAGTACTTC.

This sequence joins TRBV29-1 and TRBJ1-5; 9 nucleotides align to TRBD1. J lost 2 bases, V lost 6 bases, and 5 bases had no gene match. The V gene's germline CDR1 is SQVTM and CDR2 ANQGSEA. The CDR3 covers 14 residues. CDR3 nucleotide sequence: TGCAGCGTGGCCGGGACAGGGCGCAATCAGCCCCAGCATTTT. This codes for CSVAGTGRNQPQHF.